This note documents a single T cell receptor beta chain sequence. Its antigen is not known. Relative to the germline gene, one junction end is altered; a read error may explain this. Prepared TCR beta cDNA libraries contained unique molecular identifiers. Researchers reported 400,000 to 600,000 cDNA molecules coming from roughly 1 to 10 million T cells. TCRdb processed the PCR reads anew with MiXCR; each CDR3 protein has one entry. Among 450,000 to 650,000 distinct CDR3 sequences listed, roughly 45% were seen once. CDR3 length equals 12 residues. The data were obtained in a study of post-analysis software for immune sequencing data. The wider study: Included among the disease courses, which were recorded for the cohort, were relapsing-remitting, secondary progressive and progressive-relapsing multiple sclerosis.

Notes on the study in general: Among 5 or 6 TRBV segments more frequent in patients than controls were TRBV5-6, TRBV5-1 and TRBV20-1. Samples prepared in the same batch strongly co-clustered by F measure. Relative to controls, patients with multiple sclerosis showed significantly lower normalized Chao1 diversity.

V and J are TRBV12-3 or TRBV12-4 and TRBJ2-1; D ambiguous. Sequencing was carried out using blood. The TCR originated in a girl between 10 and 17 years old with multiple sclerosis. The CDR3 nucleotides are TGTGCCAGCAGTCCGAGCAGCAATGGGCAGTTCTTC. Amino acid sequence: CASSPSSNGQFF.